Sequencing of this TCR beta chain was carried out in a study of blood T cell repertoires in COVID-19. Study context: Some COVID-19 samples were acute and others convalescent; all came from the United States, Italy and Spain.

Original data processing: Amplifying reference gene primers gave estimates of nucleated cell counts. This table comes from immunoSEQ multiplex PCR, and its TCRdb copy is limited to in-frame clones, with some not included. That table is the source of V, J and clone size, and D and trimming were worked out from the DNA. The repertoire consists of hundreds of thousands of clones, with around 90% occurring once and the leading ten covering around 0.85%. The ends were cut back, 4 bases at V and 2 bases at J, with 12 bases in the middle. Germline V gene lookup returns CDR1 SGHRS and CDR2 YFSETQ. This CDR3 is built from 14 residues. Seattle patient enrollment occurred during active infection, with longitudinal follow-up thereafter.

This clonotype was obtained from a man aged 55 to 70 with COVID-19, enrolled during active disease. The specimen sequenced was peripheral blood. This chain uses TRBV5-1 with TRBJ1-2; D is ambiguous. The CDR3 loop is CASSPNAVNYGYTF. Written as DNA, the CDR3 is TGCGCCAGCAGCCCTAATGCGGTGAACTATGGCTACACCTTC.